The text below deals with one T cell receptor (beta chain). This clone was seen only once. Which antigen it targets is not known. No clone much larger than this one lies a single base away; base qualities are absent. For TCR beta library preparation, 1.5 to 2.5 micrograms of genomic DNA was extracted from cryopreserved PBMCs. High-throughput TCR beta sequencing was performed on longitudinal blood samples from CLL patients receiving ibrutinib monotherapy. The patients were enrolled in a single-center, open-label phase 2 trial of ibrutinib monotherapy. Each clonotype received, on average, 10x coverage in deep resolution sequencing performed on a MiSeq, where the target depth lay between 1 in 1 million and 1 in 200,000 T cells. The immunoSEQ hsTCRB Kit was used to generate the TCR beta libraries. Under the source paper's analysis protocol: The data were analyzed with ImmunoSEQ Analyzer and ImmunoSEQ Data Assistant, and V, D and J gene assignments followed IMGT definitions. Clonality, which ranges from 0 to 1, was calculated as one minus the normalized Shannon entropy of productive rearrangement frequencies. Only overrepresented clonotypes making up at least 0.05% of the repertoire of each patient were included in the public clonotype analysis. Repertoires from about a dozen age-matched healthy donors in immuneACCESS were used as clonality controls. This immuneACCESS table, as held by TCRdb, lists in-frame sequences with V and J called but not all clones. Of the missing ones, under half trace to an unresolved V gene in checked studies; the others have no known cause. The V and J calls and the clone size are those of that table, but D and trimming were determined from the DNA. Across this sample there are some 300,000 clones, with roughly 85% seen only once. Over 5.5% of the sample is in the top ten clones.

The data derive from a study of cytotoxic CD8 clonotypes in ibrutinib-treated CLL (dated by TCRdb to 2020 to 2022). Regarding the study in general: The cohort included approximately 15 treatment-naive and eleven to twelve relapsed/refractory patients; some 18 were IGHV unmutated. Responses were partial in roughly 24 patients and complete in 2; after median approximately 69 months follow-up, about 14 stayed in remission and about twelve progressed. Response samples were obtained after a median of approximately 12 months of treatment, with a range of roughly 6 to 36 months. On average, each sample had hundreds of thousands of productive templates and more than 75,000 productive rearrangements. Longitudinal samples were available for about 30% of the 86 trial participants. Cryopreserved peripheral blood mononuclear cells were collected at three points: before therapy, at response, and at either sustained remission or disease progression. Beyond this particular receptor, the publication reports: An increase in clonality was observed at ibrutinib response, with clonality remaining stable during sustained remission and falling back toward baseline at progression. At baseline, clonality was higher than in age-matched healthy donors and showed a strong correlation with circulating CD8+ T-cell counts. Sustained-remission and progressing patients did not have matched sampling times, and lymph node repertoires were not examined. Public clonotypes were found to be uncommon and were observed to contract or remain stable during treatment; the increase in clonality was shown to reflect expansion of private clonotypes at ibrutinib response.

Sequenced material: PBMCs, taken before ibrutinib treatment. The receptor was derived from a human donor with chronic lymphocytic leukemia.

The CDR3: CASSQELGRTGELFF. The DNA is as follows: TGCGCCAGCAGCCAAGAATTAGGAAGGACCGGGGAGCTGTTTTTT. The receptor chain draws on TRBV4-3 and TRBJ2-2, with the D gene too uncertain to name. V loses 0 bases, J loses 5 bases, and the germline ends lie 10 bases apart. Spanning cysteine to phenylalanine, the CDR3 consists of 15 amino acids. The entry retains the CDR3 DNA only, 45 bases that are in frame from base 1. The germline V gene specifies LGHNA as CDR1 and YSLEER as CDR2.